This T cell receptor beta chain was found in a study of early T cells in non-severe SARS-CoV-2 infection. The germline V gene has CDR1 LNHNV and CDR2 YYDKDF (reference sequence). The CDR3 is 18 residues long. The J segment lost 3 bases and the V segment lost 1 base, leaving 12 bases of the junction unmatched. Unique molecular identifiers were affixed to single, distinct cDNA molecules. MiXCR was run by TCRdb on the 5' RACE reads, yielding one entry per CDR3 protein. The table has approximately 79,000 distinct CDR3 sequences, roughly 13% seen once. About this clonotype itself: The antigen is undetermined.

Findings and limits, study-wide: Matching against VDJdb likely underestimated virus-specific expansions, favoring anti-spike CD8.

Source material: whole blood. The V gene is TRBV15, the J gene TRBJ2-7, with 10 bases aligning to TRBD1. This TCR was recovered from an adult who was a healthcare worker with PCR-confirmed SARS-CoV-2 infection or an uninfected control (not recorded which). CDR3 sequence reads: CATSRGPGQGMVDYEQYF. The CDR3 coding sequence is TGTGCCACCAGCAGAGGTCCGGGACAGGGGATGGTTGACTACGAGCAGTACTTC.